This T cell receptor (beta chain) was captured by sequencing in a study of T-cell memory formation after mild COVID-19. Study information: TCR clusters were largely donor specific.

The germline gives CDR1 SGHTA, CDR2 FQGNSA. This CDR3 is built from 12 residues. The germline V and J ends were trimmed by 5 bases and 9 bases, with 11 bases remaining between them. Turning to this clonotype: Antigen unknown.

Libraries for TCRalpha and TCRbeta carried sample barcodes and unique molecular identifiers via 5'RACE. TCRdb redid the calling of the 5' RACE reads with MiXCR, one entry per CDR3 protein. The sample lists about 110,000 distinct CDR3 sequences, about 18% occurring once. Overall study results and limits: Memory from before infection featured some responding clones, which suggests cross-reactive memory joined. The study found balanced CD4/CD8 in clones contracting day 15 to 85 and a CD4+ lean in later expanders.

The TCR was taken from a man aged 18 to 29 who had mild COVID-19 (a few samples of this study predate the infection). Cell type and time point are not known. This rearrangement joins TRBV7-2 to TRBJ2-1; the D gene is possibly TRBD2 (5 bases). Sequenced sample: PBMCs or a T cell subset sorted from them (not recorded which). The CDR3 coding sequence is TGTGCCAGCAGCGGCGCCACTAGTGAGCAGTTCTTC. Translating gives CASSGATSEQFF. The whole variable domain, filled in from reference TRBV7-2 and TRBJ2-1, reads GAGVSQSPSNKVTEKGKDVELRCDPISGHTALYWYRQSLGQGLEFLIYFQGNSAPDKSGLPSDRFSAERTGGSVSTLTIQRTQQEDSAVYLCASSGATSEQFFGPGTRLTVL.